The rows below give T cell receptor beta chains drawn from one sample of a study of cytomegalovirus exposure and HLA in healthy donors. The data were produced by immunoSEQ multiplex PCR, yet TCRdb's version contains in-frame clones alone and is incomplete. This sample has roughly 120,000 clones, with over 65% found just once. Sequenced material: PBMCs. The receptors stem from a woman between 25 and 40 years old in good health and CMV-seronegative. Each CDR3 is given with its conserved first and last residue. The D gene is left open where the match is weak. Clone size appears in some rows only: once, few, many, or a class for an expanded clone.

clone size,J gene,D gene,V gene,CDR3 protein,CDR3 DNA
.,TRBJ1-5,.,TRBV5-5,CASSGGSYQPQHF,TGTGCCAGCTCGGGCGGGTCTTATCAGCCCCAGCATTTT
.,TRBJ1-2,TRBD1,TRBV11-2,CASSPGQGEGGYTF,TGTGCCAGCAGCCCAGGACAGGGGGAGGGTGGCTACACCTTC
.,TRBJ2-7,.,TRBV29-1,CSVDGADEQYF,TGCAGCGTTGATGGGGCAGACGAGCAGTACTTC
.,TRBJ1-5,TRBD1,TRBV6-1,CASSEWTGNRQPQHF,TGTGCCAGCAGTGAATGGACAGGGAATCGCCAGCCCCAGCATTTT
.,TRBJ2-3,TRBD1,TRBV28,CASGRTGLATDTQYF,TGTGCCAGCGGTAGGACAGGCCTAGCAACAGATACGCAGTATTTT
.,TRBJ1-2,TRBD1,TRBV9,CASSVGGTGGDYGYTF,TGTGCCAGCAGCGTAGGCGGGACAGGGGGAGACTATGGCTACACCTTC
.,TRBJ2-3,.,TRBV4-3,CASSQAGLSSTDTQYF,TGCGCCAGCAGCCAGGCGGGACTTTCAAGCACAGATACGCAGTATTTT
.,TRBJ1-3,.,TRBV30,CAWSVTDSLRAIYF,TGTGCCTGGAGTGTAACCGACTCTCTGCGGGCCATATATTTT
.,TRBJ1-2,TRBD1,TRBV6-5,CASTYGQGLSGGYTF,TGTGCCAGTACATACGGACAGGGCCTAAGCGGCGGCTACACCTTC
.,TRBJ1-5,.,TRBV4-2,CASSQDSQPQHF,TGTGCCAGCAGCCAAGATTCGCAGCCCCAGCATTTT
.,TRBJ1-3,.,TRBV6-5,CASSEGGAGNTIYF,TGTGCCAGCAGTGAGGGGGGGGCTGGAAACACCATATATTTT
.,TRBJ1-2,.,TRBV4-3,CASSQDSGFSGYTF,TGCGCCAGCAGCCAAGATTCGGGGTTCTCTGGCTACACCTTC
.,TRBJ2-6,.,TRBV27,CASRLAGANVLTF,TGTGCCAGCAGACTTGCTGGGGCCAACGTCCTGACTTTC
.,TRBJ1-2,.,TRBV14,CASSQGTGSSGYTF,TGTGCCAGCAGCCAAGGCACAGGGAGCAGTGGCTACACCTTC
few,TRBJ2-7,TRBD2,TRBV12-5,CASGLPNSGTLREQYF,TGTGCTAGTGGTTTGCCCAATAGCGGGACTCTACGTGAGCAGTACTTC
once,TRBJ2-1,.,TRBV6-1,CASRERVGTSYNEQFF,TGTGCCAGCAGAGAACGCGTGGGCACGAGCTACAATGAGCAGTTCTTC
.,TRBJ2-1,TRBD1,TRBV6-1,CASSGTGTGYEQFF,TGTGCCAGCAGTGGAACCGGGACAGGGTATGAGCAGTTCTTC
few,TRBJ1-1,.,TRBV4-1,CASSQDFQKSF,TGCGCCAGCAGCCAAGATTTCCAGAAGTCCTTT
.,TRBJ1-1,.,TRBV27,CASSFSGVNTEAFF,TGTGCCAGCAGTTTTTCGGGGGTGAACACTGAAGCTTTCTTT
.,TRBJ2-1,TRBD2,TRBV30,CAWSHQAGKGNEQFF,TGTGCTTGGAGCCATCAAGCGGGAAAAGGCAATGAGCAGTTCTTC
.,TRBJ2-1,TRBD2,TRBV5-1,CASSLVGTSSHNEQFF,TGCGCCAGCAGCTTGGTGGGGACTAGCAGCCACAATGAGCAGTTCTTC
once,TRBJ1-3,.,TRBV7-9,CASNPGYSGNTIYF,TGTGCCAGCAACCCAGGGTACTCTGGAAACACCATATATTTT
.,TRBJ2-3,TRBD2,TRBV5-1,CASSLDRLAGGRLGTDTQYF,TGCGCCAGCAGCTTGGATCGGCTAGCGGGGGGGCGATTGGGCACAGATACGCAGTATTTT
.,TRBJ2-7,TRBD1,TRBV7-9,CASRLGQQPYEQYF,TGTGCCAGCAGGTTGGGACAGCAACCCTACGAGCAGTACTTC
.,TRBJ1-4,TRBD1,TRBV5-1,CASSLAGDSLRKLFF,TGCGCCAGCAGCTTGGCTGGGGACAGCCTGCGAAAACTGTTTTTT
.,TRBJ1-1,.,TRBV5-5,CASSLSWRTEAFF,TGTGCCAGCAGCTTGAGTTGGAGGACTGAAGCTTTCTTT
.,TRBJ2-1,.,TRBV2,CASSEVGGSYNEQFF,TGTGCCAGCAGTGAAGTAGGGGGCTCCTACAATGAGCAGTTCTTC
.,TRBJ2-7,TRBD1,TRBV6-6,CASSYSPGQGRYEQYF,TGTGCCAGCAGTTACTCCCCGGGACAGGGACGATACGAGCAGTACTTC
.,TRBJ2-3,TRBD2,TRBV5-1,CASSLVVSGSGDTQYF,TGCGCCAGCAGCTTGGTTGTAAGCGGGAGCGGGGATACGCAGTATTTT
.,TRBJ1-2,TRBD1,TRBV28,CASSGTGTGTRGYTF,TGTGCCAGCAGTGGTACCGGGACAGGAACCCGTGGCTACACCTTC
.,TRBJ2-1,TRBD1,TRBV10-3,CAIMRPGGSRDGEQFF,TGTGCCATCATGAGACCAGGGGGTTCCCGGGATGGTGAGCAGTTCTTC
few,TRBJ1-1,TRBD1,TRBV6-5,CASRTAQGITEAFF,TGTGCCAGCAGAACCGCACAGGGGATCACTGAAGCTTTCTTT
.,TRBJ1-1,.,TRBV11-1,CASSLEAGENTEAFF,TGTGCCAGCAGCTTAGAAGCGGGCGAGAACACTGAAGCTTTCTTT
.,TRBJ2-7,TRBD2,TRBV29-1,CSTGGPSGSYEQYF,TGCAGCACCGGGGGGCCCAGCGGGAGTTACGAGCAGTACTTC
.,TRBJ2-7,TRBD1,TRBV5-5,CASSLGMGTGSDRDF,TGTGCCAGCAGCTTGGGAATGGGGACAGGGAGTGACCGCGACTTC
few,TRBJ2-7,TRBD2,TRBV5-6,CASSLELAGGSSYEQYF,TGTGCCAGCAGCTTGGAACTAGCGGGAGGAAGCTCCTACGAGCAGTACTTC
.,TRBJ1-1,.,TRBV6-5,CASSYSTGLNTEAFF,TGTGCCAGCAGTTACTCGACAGGTTTGAACACTGAAGCTTTCTTT
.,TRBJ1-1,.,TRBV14,CASSQEEGRAPEAFF,TGTGCCAGCAGCCAAGAAGAAGGCAGGGCCCCTGAAGCTTTCTTT
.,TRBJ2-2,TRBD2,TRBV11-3,CASSSDVAGGKTGELFF,TGTGCCAGCAGCTCAGACGTAGCGGGGGGAAAAACCGGGGAGCTGTTTTTT
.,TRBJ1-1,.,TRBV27,CASSLPGQNTEAFF,TGTGCCAGCAGTTTACCGGGACAGAACACTGAAGCTTTCTTT
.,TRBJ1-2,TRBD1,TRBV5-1,CASSPGTGEGYTF,TGCGCCAGCAGCCCTGGGACAGGGGAAGGCTACACCTTC
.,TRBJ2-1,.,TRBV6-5,CASSSLYNEQFF,TGTGCCAGCAGTTCATTGTACAATGAGCAGTTCTTC
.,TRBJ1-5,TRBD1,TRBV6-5,CASSPDRDNQPQHF,TGTGCCAGCAGTCCTGACAGGGATAATCAGCCCCAGCATTTT
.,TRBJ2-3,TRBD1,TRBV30,CAWSVTRTGGDTQYF,TGTGCCTGGAGTGTAACCCGGACAGGGGGAGATACGCAGTATTTT
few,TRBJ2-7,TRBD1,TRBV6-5,CASTEGQAKPHEQYF,TGTGCCAGCACCGAGGGACAGGCTAAGCCCCACGAGCAGTACTTC
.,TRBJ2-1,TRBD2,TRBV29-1,CSGGTSGYNEQFF,TGCAGCGGGGGGACTAGCGGGTACAATGAGCAGTTCTTC
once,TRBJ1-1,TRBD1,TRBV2,CASSEGGTGATEAFF,TGTGCCAGCAGTGAGGGGGGGACAGGGGCTACTGAAGCTTTCTTT
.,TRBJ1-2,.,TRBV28,CASLTNLRQRGYTF,TGTGCCAGCCTCACCAACCTCCGACAGAGAGGCTACACCTTC
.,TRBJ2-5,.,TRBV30,CAWSASQETQYF,TGTGCCTGGAGCGCTTCTCAGGAGACCCAGTACTTC
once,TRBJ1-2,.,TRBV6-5,CASRRDSLALGYTF,TGTGCCAGCAGGCGAGACAGCCTCGCGTTAGGCTACACCTTC
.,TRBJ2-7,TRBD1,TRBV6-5,CASINLTGETYEQYF,TGTGCCAGCATTAACTTGACAGGGGAGACGTACGAGCAGTACTTC
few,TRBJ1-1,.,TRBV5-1,CASSAQEGGTEAFF,TGCGCCAGCAGCGCGCAGGAGGGAGGCACTGAAGCTTTCTTT
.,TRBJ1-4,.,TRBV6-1,CASSRDKPNEKLFF,TGTGCCAGCAGCCGGGACAAGCCTAATGAAAAACTGTTTTTT